The next 18 T cell receptor beta chains were all read from a single sample in a study of blood T cell repertoires in COVID-19. The data were produced by immunoSEQ multiplex PCR, yet TCRdb's version contains in-frame clones alone and is incomplete. The repertoire holds 300,000 to 350,000 clones, with roughly 89% as singletons. The sequenced material came from PBMCs or T cells enriched from blood (not recorded which). Every receptor here comes from a woman aged 18-35 years with acute COVID-19.

V is TRBV7-2 and J is TRBJ1-3; 7 bases map to TRBD1. Germline V gene lookup returns CDR1 SGHTA and CDR2 FQGNSA. V was pared by 4 bases and J by 4 bases, with 4 bases of the junction left unmatched. The length of the CDR3 is 14 residues. CDR3 region: CASSSPTGGNTIYF. Written as DNA, the CDR3 is TGTGCCAGCAGCTCACCGACAGGGGGAAACACCATATATTTT.

This clone was seen a single time. The chain uses TRBV7-3 and TRBJ2-3; 11 bases map to TRBD2. The germline V gene encodes CDR1 SGHTA and CDR2 FQGTGA. The CDR3 runs to 16 residues. The V segment lost 5 bases and the J segment 1 base; nucleotides outside the gene matches: 5. CDR3: CASSALAGVGTDTQYF. CDR3 nucleotide sequence: TGTGCCAGCAGCGCACTAGCGGGAGTTGGCACAGATACGCAGTATTTT.

The chain has TRBV11-2 and TRBJ1-1; D is uncertain. Germline V gene lookup returns CDR1 SGHAT and CDR2 FQNNGV. V was shortened by 1 base and J by 4 bases, with 13 bases between the two germline ends. The CDR3 is 15 residues long. The CDR3 coding sequence is TGTGCCAGCAGCTTAGTACTTGAGGTTGGCACTGAAGCTTTCTTT. Residues: CASSLVLEVGTEAFF.

The rearrangement uses TRBV24-1 and TRBJ1-3; TRBD1 matches 9 bases. V lost 3 bases to trimming and J lost 0 bases; unmatched junction nucleotides: 2. The CDR3 extends over 16 amino acids. CDR1 KGHDR and CDR2 SFDVKD come from the germline V gene. The CDR3 protein is CATSDPGQGSGNTIYF. The CDR3 DNA reads TGTGCCACCAGTGATCCGGGACAGGGCTCTGGAAACACCATATATTTT.

V usage is TRBV24-1 and J usage is TRBJ1-2; a weak D match, TRBD1 (5 bases). Trimming pared 3 bases from V and 8 bases from J, leaving 12 bases between. The germline CDR1 and CDR2 sequences are KGHDR and SFDVKD. The CDR3 spans 13 residues. The CDR3 region is CATSDRDSGGYTF. In DNA, the CDR3 is TGTGCCACCAGTGATCGGGACTCCGGGGGCTACACCTTC.

This clone was detected only a few times. The chain links TRBV5-6 to TRBJ1-2; the match to TRBD1 covers 11 bases. CDR3 size: 14 residues. Germline V gene sequence: CDR1 SGHDT, CDR2 YYEEEE. The junction had 9 bases not matched to a gene; V was cut back by 6 bases and J by 8 bases. The CDR3 spells CASNTGTGGRGYTF. CDR3 DNA sequence: TGTGCCAGCAACACCGGGACAGGGGGAAGAGGCTACACCTTC.

This sequence joins TRBV28 and TRBJ2-6; 7 positions agree with TRBD1. The V and J ends lost 4 bases and 0 bases, in that order; junction bases with no gene match: 3. From germline, CDR1 is MDHEN and CDR2 SYDVKM. The CDR3 is 16 amino acids. CDR3 sequence reads: CASSSSGGSGANVLTF. The CDR3 DNA reads as TGTGCCAGCAGTTCCTCAGGGGGCTCTGGGGCCAACGTCCTGACTTTC.

The V gene is TRBV5-4, the J gene TRBJ1-2, with 7 positions matching TRBD1. The germline CDR1 and CDR2 sequences are SGHNT and YYREEE (reference sequence). J gave up 7 bases and V 2 bases, and 2 bases lay outside the gene matches. The CDR3 has 12 amino acids. DNA for the CDR3: TGTGCCAGCAGCTTCGACAGGGTTGGCTACACCTTC. Amino acid sequence: CASSFDRVGYTF.

The chain is built from TRBV5-1 and TRBJ2-1; D gene unclear. The germline V and J ends were trimmed by 4 bases and 7 bases, with 15 bases remaining between them. CDR3 length: 14 residues. Germline V gene lookup returns CDR1 SGHRS and CDR2 YFSETQ. CDR3 bases: TGCGCCAGCAGCCTCCGAATTGGCCCTAATGAGCAGTTCTTC. Its protein is CASSLRIGPNEQFF.

This clone appeared once. The V call is TRBV6-5, the J call TRBJ1-6; 7 bases agree with TRBD1. The CDR3 contains 14 residues. The junction had 5 bases not matched to a gene; V was cut back by 2 bases and J by 10 bases. Germline V CDR1 and CDR2: MNHEY, SVGAGI. In DNA, the CDR3 is TGTGCCAGCAGTTACCAGGGGGTAGGGTCACCCCTCCACTTT. Its protein is CASSYQGVGSPLHF.

In its sample, this clone was seen a few times. The chain employs TRBV11-2 and TRBJ1-5; no reliable D call. Per the germline V gene, CDR1 is SGHAT and CDR2 is FQNNGV. V was cut by 1 base and J by 6 bases, with 13 bases left in between. CDR3 size: 15 residues. CDR3 nucleotides: TGTGCCAGCAGCTTAGGGGAAAGCGGAGTTCAGCCCCAGCATTTT. Its translation: CASSLGESGVQPQHF.

This sequence joins TRBV28 and TRBJ2-7; 11 bases fit TRBD1. V trimming: 6 bases; J trimming: 5 bases; junction bases outside the gene matches: 9. Germline lookup yields CDR1 MDHEN and CDR2 SYDVKM. The CDR3 length is 15 residues. This CDR3 is CASSSGGQGGHEQYF. The CDR3 DNA sequence: TGTGCCAGCAGCTCTGGGGGACAGGGGGGTCACGAGCAGTACTTC.

V usage is TRBV28 and J usage is TRBJ1-2, with 9 positions matching TRBD1. The length of the CDR3 is 15 residues. CDR1 and CDR2 (germline): MDHEN, SYDVKM. V was clipped by 5 bases and J by 3 bases; unmatched bases: 7. CDR3 DNA: TGTGCCAGCAGTCCAAGGGGACAGGGTGACTATGGCTACACCTTC. It codes for CASSPRGQGDYGYTF.

This sequence joins TRBV28 and TRBJ1-2; TRBD1 matches at 10 bases. This CDR3 is built from 16 residues. The V and J ends lost 5 bases and 2 bases, in that order; junction bases with no gene match: 8. Germline V CDR1 and CDR2: MDHEN, SYDVKM. CDR3 nucleotides: TGTGCCAGCAGTCCGGACAGGGGGTATGAGAACTATGGCTACACCTTC. Residues: CASSPDRGYENYGYTF.

This sequence joins TRBV11-2 and TRBJ2-1; 7 bases fit TRBD1. Unmatched junction bases numbered 4, after V lost 4 bases and J lost 7 bases. The CDR3 extends over 13 amino acids. Germline V gene lookup returns CDR1 SGHAT and CDR2 FQNNGV. The CDR3 coding sequence is TGTGCCAGCAGCTCCGGGACAGTGAATGAGCAGTTCTTC. It yields the protein CASSSGTVNEQFF.

The V and J genes are TRBV7-3 and TRBJ2-1, with 10 nucleotides matching TRBD2. The CDR3 is 15 residues long. From germline, CDR1 is SGHTA and CDR2 FQGTGA. The ends lost 1 base at V and 8 bases at J; junction bases unmatched: 5. The CDR3 DNA follows: TGTGCCAGCAGCTTAAGGGTAGCGGGAGGCGATGAGCAGTTCTTC. Translating gives CASSLRVAGGDEQFF.

The rearrangement uses TRBV28 and TRBJ1-5; 7 bases are shared with TRBD1. Germline CDR1 MDHEN, CDR2 SYDVKM. The CDR3 runs to 17 residues. Trimming removed 3 bases from V and 1 base from J; junction bases left unmatched: 9. The DNA for the CDR3 is TGTGCCAGCAGTTTCCAGGGACAGTCGATCAGCAATCAGCCCCAGCATTTT. Encoded protein: CASSFQGQSISNQPQHF.

CDR3 nucleotides: TGTGCCAGCAGTGAATCAGGGGTCCATGAGCAGTTCTTC. This codes for CASSESGVHEQFF. V usage is TRBV2 and J usage is TRBJ2-1; D is possibly TRBD1 (6 bases). In germline, CDR1 is SNHLY, CDR2 FYNNEI. V shed 2 bases and J shed 8 bases, with 10 bases lying between them. This CDR3 region has 13 residues.